What follows describes a single T cell receptor (beta chain). What it binds is unknown. Germline-derived CDR1 and CDR2 are GTSNPN and SVGIG (reference sequence). The CDR3 totals 13 residues. With 0 bases removed from V and 6 bases from J, the gap between germline ends came to 8 bases. A multiplex PCR was run with 60 Vbeta primers and 13 Jbeta primers. The protocol was immunoSEQ multiplex PCR, while the TCRdb copy is restricted to in-frame clones and leaves out a portion. The table has around 210,000 clones, 78% seen once; the top ten hold roughly 0.45%. At collection, donors were nominally healthy, but unrecorded immune exposures were probable. The sample originates from a study of cytomegalovirus exposure and HLA in healthy donors. Notes on the study in general: The study had only CMV serostatus as immune exposure information. In vitro experiments confirmed that three CMV-associated chains were specific for CMV antigens.

The sample consisted of PBMCs. The rearrangement uses TRBV30 and TRBJ2-2; tentatively, D is TRBD2 (5 bases). The sequence derives from a boy aged 5-17 years in good health and CMV-seronegative. This CDR3 reads CAWSVEGSGELFF. CDR3 DNA sequence: TGTGCCTGGAGTGTTGAGGGTTCCGGGGAGCTGTTTTTT.